These 14 T cell receptor beta chains were sequenced from one sample in a study of Ad26.COV2.S vaccination and SARS-CoV-2 variants. Method: immunoSEQ multiplex PCR; TCRdb's copy keeps in-frame clones and lacks some. The table has about 400,000 clones, approximately 90% seen once. The treatment: 15 to 20 received Ad26.COV2.S at low or high dose, single or two shots; 5 received placebo; per-sample allocation not given. The samples date from day 63 after the first vaccine or placebo injection. Sample: peripheral blood, taken in a trial of Ad26.COV2.S vaccine versus placebo. These receptors originate from a person aged 18-65 years who received the Ad26.COV2.S COVID-19 vaccine or a placebo.

The rearrangement joins TRBV5-4 to TRBJ2-7; the match to TRBD2 covers 11 bases. The ends lost 3 bases at V and 2 bases at J; junction bases unmatched: 10. This CDR3 is built from 17 residues. The V gene's germline CDR1 is SGHNT and CDR2 YYREEE (reference sequence). The CDR3: CASSSLAGGPGAYEQYF. As DNA, the CDR3 is TGTGCCAGCAGCTCCTTAGCGGGGGGGCCGGGTGCCTACGAGCAGTACTTC.

V gene TRBV6-1 combines with J gene TRBJ2-7; the match to TRBD2 covers 13 bases. The CDR3 is 15 amino acids. Unmatched junction bases numbered 3, after V lost 3 bases and J lost 4 bases. Germline V gene data show CDR1 as MNHNS and CDR2 as SASEGT. The CDR3: CASSDGLAGEYEQYF. CDR3 in DNA: TGTGCCAGCAGTGACGGACTAGCGGGGGAGTACGAGCAGTACTTC.

J is TRBJ1-1 and V is TRBV18; weak D call: TRBD1 (6 bases). V lost 3 bases to trimming and J lost 1 base, with 24 bases between them. In germline, CDR1 is KGHSH, CDR2 LQKENI. This CDR3 comprises 19 residues. Here the CDR3 reads CASSPTLSSGGAGNTEAFF. The CDR3 bases are TGTGCCAGCTCACCGACGCTTTCATCCGGGGGGGCTGGGAACACTGAAGCTTTCTTT.

The J gene is TRBJ2-7, the V gene TRBV2; D is perhaps TRBD1 (5 bases). CDR1 SNHLY and CDR2 FYNNEI come from the germline V gene. The CDR3 runs to 13 residues. The germline V and J ends were trimmed by 3 bases and 3 bases, with 9 bases remaining between them. The CDR3 region is CASSEGQFYEQYF. DNA of the CDR3: TGTGCCAGCAGTGAGGGGCAGTTCTACGAGCAGTACTTC.

V and J are TRBV27 and TRBJ1-2; a possible D gene is TRBD1 (6 bases). The CDR3 loop spans 14 amino acids. The germline V gene has CDR1 MNHEY and CDR2 SMNVEV (reference sequence). V shed 5 bases and J shed 7 bases, with 17 bases lying between them. CDR3 residues: CASSRSAGAGGYTF. For the CDR3, the DNA is TGTGCCAGCAGTCGGTCCGCGGGGGCTGGTGGCTACACCTTC.

The rearrangement uses TRBV5-6 and TRBJ1-1; D gene ambiguous. Germline loops: CDR1 SGHDT, CDR2 YYEEEE. V lost 0 bases to trimming and J lost 1 base, with 10 bases between them. CDR3 length: 15 residues. The DNA of the CDR3 is TGTGCCAGCAGCTTGGCGGGTTTTTCGAACACTGAAGCTTTCTTT. Translated, it gives CASSLAGFSNTEAFF. The variable domain in full, completed from reference TRBV5-6 and TRBJ1-1, reads DAGVTQSPTHLIKTRGQQVTLRCSPKSGHDTVSWYQQALGQGPQFIFQYYEEEERQRGNFPDRFSGHQFPNYSSELNVNALLLGDSALYLCASSLAGFSNTEAFFGQGTRLTVV.

The chain has TRBV21-1 and TRBJ1-2. TRBV21-1 is given as a pseudogene. CDR3 size: 12 residues. The CDR3 coding sequence is TGTGCCAGCAGTCACCCAATCTATGGCTACACCTTC. It encodes CASSHPIYGYTF.

The chain links TRBV7-8 to TRBJ1-4; tentatively, D is TRBD1 (5 bases). The CDR3 has 18 amino acids. CDR1 is SGHVS, CDR2 FQNEAQ, per germline. The CDR3 here is CASHNLQARVATNEKLFF. CDR3 nucleotide sequence: TGTGCGTCCCACAACCTTCAGGCCAGGGTAGCAACTAATGAAAAACTGTTTTTT. Together with reference TRBV7-8 and TRBJ1-4, the CDR3 gives the full variable domain: GAGVSQSPRYKVAKRGQDVALRCDPISGHVSLFWYQQALGQGPEFLTYFQNEAQLDKSGLPSDRFFAERPEGSVSTLKIQRTQQEDSAVYLCASHNLQARVATNEKLFFGSGTQLSVL.

The chain uses TRBV7-9 and TRBJ1-1; D uncertain. V was cut by 1 base and J by 11 bases, with 26 bases left in between. Germline CDR1 SEHNR, CDR2 FQNEAQ (reference sequence). The CDR3 is made up of 17 amino acids. The CDR3, as DNA: TGTGCCAGCAGCTTAGTATCAACGGATTTAGGGCCAAAACTGGCTTTCTTT. It yields the protein CASSLVSTDLGPKLAFF. Combining the CDR3 with reference TRBV7-9 and TRBJ1-1 gives the whole variable domain DTGVSQNPRHKITKRGQNVTFRCDPISEHNRLYWYRQTLGQGPEFLTYFQNEAQLEKSRLLSDRFSAERPKGSFSTLEIQRTEQGDSAMYLCASSLVSTDLGPKLAFFGQGTRLTVV.

V usage is TRBV6-5 and J usage is TRBJ1-2; no firm D call. CDR1 is MNHEY and CDR2 is SVGAGI in the germline V gene. Trimming shortened V by 0 bases and J by 4 bases, and 9 bases separated the two germline ends. CDR3 size: 14 residues. The CDR3 sequence is CASSYSRVSYGYTF. The DNA for the CDR3 is TGTGCCAGCAGTTACTCGAGAGTTTCCTATGGCTACACCTTC.

The CDR3 spells CASSVGGGTSTDTQYF. CDR3 bases: TGTGCCAGCAGCGTAGGCGGGGGGACAAGCACAGATACGCAGTATTTT. The rearrangement joins TRBV9 to TRBJ2-3; 8 positions match TRBD2. The CDR3 is 16 amino acids. Per germline, CDR1 SGDLS and CDR2 YYNGEE. The V gene end was trimmed by 0 bases and the J gene end by 0 bases; junction bases not matched to a gene: 3.

V gene TRBV30 combines with J gene TRBJ1-1; perhaps TRBD1 as D (5 bases). Germline-derived CDR1 and CDR2 are GTSNPN and SVGIG (reference sequence). This CDR3 contains 12 residues. The V gene lost 2 bases and the J gene lost 3 bases, with 7 bases spanning the gap. The CDR3 loop reads CAWSRGDTEAFF. As DNA, the CDR3 is TGTGCCTGGAGTCGGGGGGACACTGAAGCTTTCTTT.

The chain joins TRBV6-1 to TRBJ2-7; weak D call: TRBD2 (6 bases). CDR1 and CDR2 from the germline V gene are MNHNS and SASEGT. The CDR3 runs 15 residues. Trimming left V 1 base short and J 4 bases short, with 14 bases between. The CDR3: CASSEEDGEDYEQYF. CDR3 DNA sequence: TGTGCCAGCAGTGAAGAGGACGGGGAGGATTACGAGCAGTACTTC.

The V and J genes are TRBV28 and TRBJ2-1, with a weak D call TRBD1 (5 bases). CDR1 is MDHEN, CDR2 SYDVKM, per germline. V dropped 3 bases and J dropped 5 bases, with 17 bases sitting between them. The CDR3 loop spans 16 amino acids. The CDR3 DNA sequence: TGTGCCAGCAGTTTTGCTTCAGGGCCCATTAACAATGAGCAGTTCTTC. Its translation is CASSFASGPINNEQFF. The full variable domain, completed using reference TRBV28 and TRBJ2-1, is DVKVTQSSRYLVKRTGEKVFLECVQDMDHENMFWYRQDPGLGLRLIYFSYDVKMKEKGDIPEGYSVSREKKERFSLILESASTNQTSMYLCASSFASGPINNEQFFGPGTRLTVL.